This T cell receptor beta chain was documented in a study of T cells expressing NK-cell markers. Germline-derived CDR1 and CDR2 are MNHEY and SMNVEV (reference sequence). This CDR3 is built from 17 residues. The authors made TCR beta cDNA libraries by 5'RACE template switching. This switching added a universal primer site and UMIs. TCRdb re-analyzed the 5' RACE reads; it lists each CDR3 protein once, without DNA. The sample spans more than 400,000 distinct CDR3 sequences; the ten largest clones claim approximately 7%. The study's findings and limits: Evidence did not settle whether expanded NKG2C+ T cell clones targeted HCMV. Roughly six donors showed dominant NKG2C+ clonotypes comprising roughly 1.0-7.5% of their CD8+ T cells. One observes that, in a handful of donors, these clonotypes were also the leading ones within the CD3+CD56-NKG2C+ fraction.

Turning to this clonotype: As yet, its antigen is unknown.

The source of this sequence is a woman between 18 and 69 years old in good health. Sequencing used blood T cells: a sorted CD56 or NKG2C T cell subset, CD4+ or CD8+ T cells, or bulk PBMC T cells (not recorded which). This chain uses TRBV27 with TRBJ2-1; the TRBD2 assignment by TCRdb is unverifiable without DNA. The CDR3 spells CASSVTSGRLTYNEQFF.